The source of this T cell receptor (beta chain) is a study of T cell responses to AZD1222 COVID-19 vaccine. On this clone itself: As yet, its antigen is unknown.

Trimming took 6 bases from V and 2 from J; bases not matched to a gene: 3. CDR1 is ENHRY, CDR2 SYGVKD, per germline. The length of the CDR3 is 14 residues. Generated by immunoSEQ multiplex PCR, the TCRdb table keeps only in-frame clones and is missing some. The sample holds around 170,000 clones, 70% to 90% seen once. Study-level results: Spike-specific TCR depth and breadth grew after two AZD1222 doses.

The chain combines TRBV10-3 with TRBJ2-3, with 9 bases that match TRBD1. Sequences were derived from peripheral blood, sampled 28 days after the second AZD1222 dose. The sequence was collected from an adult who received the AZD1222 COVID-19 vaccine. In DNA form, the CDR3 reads TGTGCCATCAGGGGGGACAGGGCCACAGATACGCAGTATTTT. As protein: CAIRGDRATDTQYF.